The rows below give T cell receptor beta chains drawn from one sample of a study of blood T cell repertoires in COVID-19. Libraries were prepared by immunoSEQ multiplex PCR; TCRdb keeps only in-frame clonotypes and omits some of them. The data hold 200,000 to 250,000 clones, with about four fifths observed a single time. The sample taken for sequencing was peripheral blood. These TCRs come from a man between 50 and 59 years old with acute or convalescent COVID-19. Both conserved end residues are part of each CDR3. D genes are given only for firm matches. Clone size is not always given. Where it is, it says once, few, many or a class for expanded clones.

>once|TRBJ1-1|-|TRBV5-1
CASSLQGNEAFF
TGCGCCAGCAGCTTGCAGGGGAATGAAGCTTTCTTT
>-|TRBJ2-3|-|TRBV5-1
CASSLSPTGEQYF
TGCGCCAGCAGCTTGTCGCCAACGGGAGAGCAGTATTTT
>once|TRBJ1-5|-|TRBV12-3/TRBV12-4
CASSRGQPQHF
TGTGCCAGCAGTAGAGGTCAGCCCCAGCATTTT
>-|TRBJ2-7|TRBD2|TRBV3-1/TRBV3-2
CASSPTYRLAGGNYEQYF
TGTGCCAGCAGCCCTACCTATAGACTAGCGGGGGGAAACTACGAGCAGTACTTC
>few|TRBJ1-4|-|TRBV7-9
CASSLTSPLNEKLFF
TGTGCCAGCAGCCTAACGAGTCCTCTCAATGAAAAACTGTTTTTT
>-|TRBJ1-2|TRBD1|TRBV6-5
CASRVDRGNYGYTF
TGTGCCAGCAGGGTCGACAGGGGAAATTATGGCTACACCTTC
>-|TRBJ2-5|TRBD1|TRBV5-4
CASSLDLTGVRETQYF
TGTGCCAGCAGCTTGGACCTTACAGGGGTACGAGAGACCCAGTACTTC
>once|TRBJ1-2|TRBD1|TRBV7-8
CASSLRTGWDLDGYTF
TGTGCCAGCAGCTTAAGGACAGGTTGGGATCTAGATGGCTACACCTTC
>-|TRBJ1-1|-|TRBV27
CASRFNRARGTEAFF
TGTGCCAGCAGATTCAACAGGGCGCGGGGGACTGAAGCTTTCTTT
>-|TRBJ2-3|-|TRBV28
CASIRGMYTDTQYF
TGTGCCAGCATTCGCGGGATGTACACAGATACGCAGTATTTT
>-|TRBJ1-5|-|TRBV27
CASSSGVGQPQHF
TGTGCCAGCAGCTCAGGGGTCGGTCAGCCCCAGCATTTT
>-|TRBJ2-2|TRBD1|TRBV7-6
CASGTAINTGELFF
TGTGCCAGCGGGACAGCAATTAACACCGGGGAGCTGTTTTTT
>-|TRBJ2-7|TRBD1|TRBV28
CASSYPIGTGLNEQYF
TGTGCCAGCAGTTATCCAATCGGGACAGGGTTAAACGAGCAGTACTTC
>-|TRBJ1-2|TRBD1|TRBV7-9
CASSSGETGWYGYTF
TGTGCCAGCAGCTCAGGGGAGACAGGGTGGTATGGCTACACCTTC
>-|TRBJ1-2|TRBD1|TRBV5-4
CASGLPTGTNYGYTF
TGTGCCAGCGGACTTCCGACAGGGACCAACTATGGCTACACCTTC
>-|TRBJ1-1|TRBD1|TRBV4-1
CASSQTGAGTEAFF
TGCGCCAGCAGCCAAACAGGGGCGGGCACTGAAGCTTTCTTT
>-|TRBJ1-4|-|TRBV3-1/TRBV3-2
CASSQDRSGGKLFF
TGTGCCAGCAGCCAAGATCGGTCCGGCGGAAAACTGTTTTTT
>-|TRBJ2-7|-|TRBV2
CASNSPIKYEQYF
TGTGCCAGCAATTCCCCCATCAAATACGAGCAGTACTTC
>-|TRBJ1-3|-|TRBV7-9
CASSLRQGRSGNTIYF
TGTGCCAGCAGCTTACGTCAGGGGCGCTCTGGAAACACCATATATTTT
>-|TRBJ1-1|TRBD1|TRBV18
CASSLPQGFTEAFF
TGTGCCAGCTCCCTTCCACAGGGGTTCACTGAAGCTTTCTTT
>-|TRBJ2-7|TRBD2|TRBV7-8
CASSLVGGLPNYEQYF
TGTGCCAGCAGCCTTGTGGGGGGACTACCTAACTACGAGCAGTACTTC
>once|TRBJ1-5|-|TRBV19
CASKLGGLPNQPQHF
TGTGCCAGTAAGCTTGGGGGGTTACCTAATCAGCCCCAGCATTTT
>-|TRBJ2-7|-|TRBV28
CASTTWASTVNVYEQYF
TGTGCCAGCACGACCTGGGCTAGCACTGTAAACGTCTACGAGCAGTACTTC
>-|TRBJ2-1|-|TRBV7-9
CASSPRGSPDNEQFF
TGTGCCAGCAGCCCCCGGGGTAGCCCTGACAATGAGCAGTTCTTC
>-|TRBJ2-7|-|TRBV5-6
CASSPDWGRAYEQYF
TGTGCCAGCAGCCCCGACTGGGGGCGCGCCTACGAGCAGTACTTC
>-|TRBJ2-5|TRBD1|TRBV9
CASSVEQGQVETQYF
TGTGCCAGCAGCGTAGAACAGGGGCAGGTGGAGACCCAGTACTTC
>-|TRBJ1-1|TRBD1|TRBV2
CASSEATGGVPEAFF
TGTGCCAGCAGTGAAGCGACAGGGGGCGTCCCTGAAGCTTTCTTT
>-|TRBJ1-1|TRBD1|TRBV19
CATRGTGDVYTEAFF
TGTGCCACCAGGGGAACAGGGGATGTCTACACTGAAGCTTTCTTT